This TCR beta chain was recovered during a study of beta chain features in type 1 diabetes. Study conclusions and caveats: Here, the possible influence of HLA type (on TCRB rearrangement) remained unresolved. The naive, central memory and Treg TCRB repertoires of patients appeared to be more similar to one another than those of healthy donors.

Expressed TCRB transcripts were sequenced, since all the RNA that had been isolated was reverse transcribed. Sequencing was performed with immunoSEQ multiplex PCR; in TCRdb, only in-frame clones are kept and a portion is missing. Of roughly 130,000 clones in the sample, about 9.2% were seen once. This clone was counted between two and nine times. The antigen is undetermined. Trimming shortened V by 4 bases and J by 6 bases, and 18 bases separated the two germline ends. In germline, CDR1 is SGDLS, CDR2 YYNGEE. There are 15 residues in the CDR3. This TCR came from a man between 18 and 29 years old in good health. The V gene is TRBV9, the J gene TRBJ2-3; D might be TRBD1 (6 bases). The source material was central memory CD4+ T cells from blood. The chain's CDR3 is CASSQGRGGPDTQYF. CDR3 bases: TGTGCCAGCAGCCAGGGTCGTGGGGGCCCGGATACGCAGTATTTT.